The T cell receptor beta chain under discussion was sequenced for a study of CD8 T cells in ankylosing spondylitis. The CDR3 has 14 amino acids. Trimming stripped 7 bases from V and 5 bases from J, with 14 bases between. CDR1 and CDR2 (germline): MDHEN, SYDVKM. TCRdb re-called the 5' RACE reads with MiXCR, one entry per CDR3 protein. This table has 240,000 or so distinct CDR3 sequences, 8% to 9.5% appearing once. The chain employs TRBV28 and TRBJ2-2, with D unclear. The clonotype originates from a male donor with ankylosing spondylitis or in good health (not recorded which). The specimen sequenced was blood, either unsorted or a sorted T cell fraction (not recorded which). CDR3 protein: CASMGSRPTGELFF. CDR3 DNA sequence: TGTGCCAGCATGGGATCGAGGCCAACCGGGGAGCTGTTTTTT.